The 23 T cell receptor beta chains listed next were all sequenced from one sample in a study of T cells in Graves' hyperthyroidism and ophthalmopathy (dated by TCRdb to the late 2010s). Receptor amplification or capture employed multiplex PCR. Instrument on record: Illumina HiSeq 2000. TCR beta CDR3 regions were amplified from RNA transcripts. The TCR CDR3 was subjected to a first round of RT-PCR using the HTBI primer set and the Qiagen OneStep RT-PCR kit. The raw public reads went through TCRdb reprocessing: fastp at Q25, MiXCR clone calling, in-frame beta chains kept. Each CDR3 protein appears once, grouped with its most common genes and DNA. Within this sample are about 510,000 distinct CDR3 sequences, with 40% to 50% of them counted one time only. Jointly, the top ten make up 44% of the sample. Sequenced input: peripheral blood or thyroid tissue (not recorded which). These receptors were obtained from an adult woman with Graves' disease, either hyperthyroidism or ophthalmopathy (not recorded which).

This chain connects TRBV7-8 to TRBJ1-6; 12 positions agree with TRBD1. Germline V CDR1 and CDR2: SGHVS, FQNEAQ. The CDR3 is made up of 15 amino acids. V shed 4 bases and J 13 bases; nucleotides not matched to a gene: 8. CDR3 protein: CASSYGTGGDQPLHF. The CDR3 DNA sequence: TGTGCCAGCAGCTATGGGACAGGGGGCGATCAGCCCCTCCACTTT.

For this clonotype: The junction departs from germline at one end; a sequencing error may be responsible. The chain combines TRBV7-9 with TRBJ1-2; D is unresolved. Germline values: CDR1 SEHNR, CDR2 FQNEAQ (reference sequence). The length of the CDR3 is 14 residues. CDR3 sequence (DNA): TGTGTCAGCAGCTTAGTCGCGGAGGGTGGTGGCTACACCTTC. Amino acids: CVSSLVAEGGGYTF. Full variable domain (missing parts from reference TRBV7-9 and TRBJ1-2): DTGVSQNPRHKITKRGQNVTFRCDPISEHNRLYWYRQTLGQGPEFLTYFQNEAQLEKSRLLSDRFSAERPKGSFSTLEIQRTEQGDSAMYLCVSSLVAEGGGYTFGSGTRLTVV.

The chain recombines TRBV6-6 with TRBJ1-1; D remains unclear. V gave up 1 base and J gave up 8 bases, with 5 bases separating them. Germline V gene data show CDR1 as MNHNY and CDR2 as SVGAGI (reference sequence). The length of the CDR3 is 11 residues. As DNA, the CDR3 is TGTGCCAGCAGTTACTTTCGGGAAGCTTTCTTT. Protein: CASSYFREAFF.

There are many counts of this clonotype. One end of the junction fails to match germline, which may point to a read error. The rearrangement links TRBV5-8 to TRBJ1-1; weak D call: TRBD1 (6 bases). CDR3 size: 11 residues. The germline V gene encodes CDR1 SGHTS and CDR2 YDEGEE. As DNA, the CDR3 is TGCGCCAGCAGCCGCCAGGGGGAAGCTTTCTTT. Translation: CASSRQGEAFF.

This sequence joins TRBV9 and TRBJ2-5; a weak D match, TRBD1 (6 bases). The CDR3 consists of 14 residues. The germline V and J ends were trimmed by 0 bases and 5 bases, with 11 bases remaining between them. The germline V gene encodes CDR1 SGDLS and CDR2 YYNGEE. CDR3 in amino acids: CASSVEGVVETQYF. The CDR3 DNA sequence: TGTGCCAGCAGCGTAGAGGGGGTGGTGGAGACCCAGTACTTC.

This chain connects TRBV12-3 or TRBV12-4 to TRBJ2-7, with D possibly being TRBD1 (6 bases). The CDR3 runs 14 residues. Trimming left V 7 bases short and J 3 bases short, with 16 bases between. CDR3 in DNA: TGTGCCAGCACCCCTGGACAGTCGGGCTACGAGCAGTACTTC. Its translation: CASTPGQSGYEQYF.

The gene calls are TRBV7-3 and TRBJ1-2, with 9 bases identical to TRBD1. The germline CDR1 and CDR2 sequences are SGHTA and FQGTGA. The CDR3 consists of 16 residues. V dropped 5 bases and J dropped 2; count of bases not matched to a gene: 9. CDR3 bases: TGTGCCAGCAGCCTACAACCGGGACAGGGAAACTATGGCTACACCTTC. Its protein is CASSLQPGQGNYGYTF.

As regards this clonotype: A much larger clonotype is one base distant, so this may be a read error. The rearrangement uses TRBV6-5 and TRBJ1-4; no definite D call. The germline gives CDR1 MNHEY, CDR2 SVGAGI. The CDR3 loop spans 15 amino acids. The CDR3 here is CASRPTGRENERLFF. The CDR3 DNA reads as TGTGCCAGCAGACCTACGGGGAGAGAGAATGAAAGACTGTTTTTT.

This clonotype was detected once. CDR3 amino acids: CASSLVLAIYGYTF. The CDR3 DNA follows: TGTGCCAGCAGCTTGGTACTAGCGATATATGGCTACACCTTC. The V call is TRBV5-4, the J call TRBJ1-2; no firm D call. Germline V gives CDR1 SGHNT, CDR2 YYREEE (reference sequence). The CDR3 loop spans 14 amino acids. V was clipped by 0 bases and J by 5 bases, with 11 bases between them.

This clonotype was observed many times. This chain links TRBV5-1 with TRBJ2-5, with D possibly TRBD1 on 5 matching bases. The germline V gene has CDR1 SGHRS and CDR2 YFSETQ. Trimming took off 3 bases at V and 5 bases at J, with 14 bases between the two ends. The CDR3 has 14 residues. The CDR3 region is CASSSPGLVETQYF. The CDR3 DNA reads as TGCGCCAGCAGCTCCCCAGGGTTGGTGGAGACCCAGTACTTC.

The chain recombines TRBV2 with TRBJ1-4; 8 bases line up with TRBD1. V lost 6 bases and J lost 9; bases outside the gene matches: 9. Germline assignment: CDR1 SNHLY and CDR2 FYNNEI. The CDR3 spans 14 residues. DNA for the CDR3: TGTGCCAGCAGCCAGGGGGCCAGCGATAAAAAACTGTTTTTT. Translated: CASSQGASDKKLFF.

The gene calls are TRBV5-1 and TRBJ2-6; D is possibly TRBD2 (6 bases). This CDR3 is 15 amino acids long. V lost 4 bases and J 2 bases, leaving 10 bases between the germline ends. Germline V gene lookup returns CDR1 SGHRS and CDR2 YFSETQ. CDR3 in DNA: TGCGCCAGCAGCCTAAGGGAGGCTGGGGCCAACGTCCTGACTTTC. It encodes CASSLREAGANVLTF.

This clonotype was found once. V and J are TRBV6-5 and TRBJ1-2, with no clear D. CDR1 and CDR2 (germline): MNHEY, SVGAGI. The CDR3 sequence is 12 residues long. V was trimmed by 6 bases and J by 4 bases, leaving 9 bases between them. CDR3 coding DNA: TGTGCCAGCAGGCAAGACGGCTATGGCTACACCTTC. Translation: CASRQDGYGYTF.

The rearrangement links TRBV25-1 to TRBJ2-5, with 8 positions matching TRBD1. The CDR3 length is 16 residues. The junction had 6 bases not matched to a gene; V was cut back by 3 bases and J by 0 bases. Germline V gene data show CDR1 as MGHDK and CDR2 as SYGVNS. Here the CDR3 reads CASSDNTGGYQETQYF. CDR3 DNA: TGTGCCAGCAGTGACAATACAGGGGGATACCAAGAGACCCAGTACTTC.

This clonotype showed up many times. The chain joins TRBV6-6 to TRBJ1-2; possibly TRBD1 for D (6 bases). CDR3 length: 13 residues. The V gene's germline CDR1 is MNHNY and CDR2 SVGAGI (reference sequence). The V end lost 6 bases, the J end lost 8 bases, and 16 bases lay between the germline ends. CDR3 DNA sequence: TGTGCCAGCAGCCACGGGGGCCCTAGAGGCTACACCTTC. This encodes CASSHGGPRGYTF.

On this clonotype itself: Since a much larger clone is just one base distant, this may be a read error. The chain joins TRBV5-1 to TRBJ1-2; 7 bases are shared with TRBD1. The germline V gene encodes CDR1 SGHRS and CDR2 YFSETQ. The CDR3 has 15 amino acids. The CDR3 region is CASSHTPGQNCGYTF. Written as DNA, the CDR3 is TGCGCCAGCAGCCATACCCCGGGACAGAACTGTGGCTACACCTTC.

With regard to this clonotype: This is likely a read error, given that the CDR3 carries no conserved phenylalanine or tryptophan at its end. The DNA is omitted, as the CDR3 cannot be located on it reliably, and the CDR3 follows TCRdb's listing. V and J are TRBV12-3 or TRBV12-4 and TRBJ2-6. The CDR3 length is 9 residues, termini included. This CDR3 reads CASSPRATS.

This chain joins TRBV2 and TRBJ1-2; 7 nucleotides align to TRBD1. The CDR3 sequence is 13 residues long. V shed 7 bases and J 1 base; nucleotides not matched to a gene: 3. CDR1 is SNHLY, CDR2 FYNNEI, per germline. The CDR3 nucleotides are TGTGCCAGCATGGACAGGAGTAACTATGGCTACACCTTC. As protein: CASMDRSNYGYTF.

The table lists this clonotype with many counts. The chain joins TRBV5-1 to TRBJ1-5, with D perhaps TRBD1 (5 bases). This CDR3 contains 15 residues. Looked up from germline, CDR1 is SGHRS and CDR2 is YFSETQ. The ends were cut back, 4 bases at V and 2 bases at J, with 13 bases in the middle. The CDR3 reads CASSGGVGGNQPQHF. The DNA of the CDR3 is TGCGCCAGCAGCGGCGGGGTAGGGGGCAATCAGCCCCAGCATTTT.

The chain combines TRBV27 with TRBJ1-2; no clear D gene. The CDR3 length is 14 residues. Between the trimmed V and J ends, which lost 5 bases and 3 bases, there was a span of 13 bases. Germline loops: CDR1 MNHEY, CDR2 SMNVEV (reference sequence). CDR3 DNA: TGTGCCAGCAGTAGTACCCGGGATTACTATGGCTACACCTTC. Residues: CASSSTRDYYGYTF.

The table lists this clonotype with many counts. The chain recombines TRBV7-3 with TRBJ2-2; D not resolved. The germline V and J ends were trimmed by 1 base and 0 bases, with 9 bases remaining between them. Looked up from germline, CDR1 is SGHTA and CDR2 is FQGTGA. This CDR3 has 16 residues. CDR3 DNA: TGTGCCAGCAGCTTAAACGAGAGGACGAACACCGGGGAGCTGTTTTTT. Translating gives CASSLNERTNTGELFF. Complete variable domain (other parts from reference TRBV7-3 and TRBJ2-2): GAGVSQTPSNKVTEKGKYVELRCDPISGHTALYWYRQSLGQGPEFLIYFQGTGAADDSGLPNDRFFAVRPEGSVSTLKIQRTERGDSAVYLCASSLNERTNTGELFFGEGSRLTVL.

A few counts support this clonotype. The CDR3 DNA reads as TGTGCCAGCAGCTACGGTTTCGACTCTGGAAACACCATATATTTT. Translation gives CASSYGFDSGNTIYF. The rearrangement uses TRBV5-5 and TRBJ1-3, with D hard to call. The V end was cut by 3 bases, the J end by 0 bases, with 10 bases between. The CDR3 totals 15 residues. The germline CDR1 and CDR2 sequences are SGHKS and YYEKEE (reference sequence).

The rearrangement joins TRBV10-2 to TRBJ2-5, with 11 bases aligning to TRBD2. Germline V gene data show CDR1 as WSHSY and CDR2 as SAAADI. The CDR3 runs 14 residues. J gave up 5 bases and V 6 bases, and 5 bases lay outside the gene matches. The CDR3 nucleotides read TGCGCCAGCAGGACTAGCGGGGCGGCGGAGACCCAGTACTTC. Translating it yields CASRTSGAAETQYF.